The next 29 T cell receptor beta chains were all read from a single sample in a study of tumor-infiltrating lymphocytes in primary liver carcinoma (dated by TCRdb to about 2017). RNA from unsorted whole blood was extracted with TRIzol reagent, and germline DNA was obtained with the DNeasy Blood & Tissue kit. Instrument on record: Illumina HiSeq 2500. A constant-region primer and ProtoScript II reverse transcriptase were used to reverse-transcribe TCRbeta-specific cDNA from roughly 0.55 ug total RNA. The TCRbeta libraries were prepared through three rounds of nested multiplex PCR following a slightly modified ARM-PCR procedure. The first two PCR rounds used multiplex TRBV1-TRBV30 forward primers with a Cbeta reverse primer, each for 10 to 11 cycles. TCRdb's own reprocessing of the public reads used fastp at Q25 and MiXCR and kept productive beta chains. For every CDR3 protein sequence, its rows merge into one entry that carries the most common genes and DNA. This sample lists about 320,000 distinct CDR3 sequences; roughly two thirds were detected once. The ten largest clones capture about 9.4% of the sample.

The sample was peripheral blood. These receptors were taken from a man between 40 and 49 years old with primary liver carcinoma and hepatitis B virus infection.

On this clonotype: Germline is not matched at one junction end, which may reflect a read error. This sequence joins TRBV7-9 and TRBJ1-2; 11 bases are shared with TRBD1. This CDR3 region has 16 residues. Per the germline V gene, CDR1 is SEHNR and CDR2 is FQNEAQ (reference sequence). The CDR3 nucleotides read TGTGCCATCAGCTTATTACGGACAGGGGGCGCAGTTGGCTACATCTTC. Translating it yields CAISLLRTGGAVGYIF.

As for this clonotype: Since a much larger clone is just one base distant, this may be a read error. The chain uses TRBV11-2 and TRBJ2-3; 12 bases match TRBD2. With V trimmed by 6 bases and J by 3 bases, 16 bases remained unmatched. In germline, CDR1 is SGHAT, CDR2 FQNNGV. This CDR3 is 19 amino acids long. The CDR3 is CASRRSPRLAGERTDTQYF. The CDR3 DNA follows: TGTGCCAGCAGACGATCGCCGAGACTAGCGGGAGAGAGGACAGATACGCAGTATTTT.

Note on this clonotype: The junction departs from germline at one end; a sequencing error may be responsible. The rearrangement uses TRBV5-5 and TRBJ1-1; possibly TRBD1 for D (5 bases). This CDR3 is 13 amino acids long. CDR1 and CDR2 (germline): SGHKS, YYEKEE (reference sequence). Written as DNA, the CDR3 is TGTGCCAGCGGCTTGGTTAGGGGCACTGAAGCTTTCTTT. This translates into CASGLVRGTEAFF. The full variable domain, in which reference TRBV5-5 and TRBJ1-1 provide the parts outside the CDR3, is DAGVTQSPTHLIKTRGQQVTLRCSPISGHKSVSWYQQVLGQGPQFIFQYYEKEERGRGNFPDRFSARQFPNYSSELNVNALLLGDSALYLCASGLVRGTEAFFGQGTRLTVV.

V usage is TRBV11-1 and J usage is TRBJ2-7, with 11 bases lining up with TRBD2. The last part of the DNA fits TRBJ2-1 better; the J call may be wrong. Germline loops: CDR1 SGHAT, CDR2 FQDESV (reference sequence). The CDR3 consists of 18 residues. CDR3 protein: CAIIPTSGIGGSYNEQFF. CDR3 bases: TGTGCCATCATCCCGACTAGCGGGATAGGGGGCTCCTACAATGAGCAGTTCTTC.

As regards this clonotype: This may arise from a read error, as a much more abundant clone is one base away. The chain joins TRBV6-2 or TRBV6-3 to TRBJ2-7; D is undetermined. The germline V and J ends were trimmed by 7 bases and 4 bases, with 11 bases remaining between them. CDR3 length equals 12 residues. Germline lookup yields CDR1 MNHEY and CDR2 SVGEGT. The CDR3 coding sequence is TGTGCCAGCATCCAGAGGCGTTACGAGCAGTACTTC. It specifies CASIQRRYEQYF.

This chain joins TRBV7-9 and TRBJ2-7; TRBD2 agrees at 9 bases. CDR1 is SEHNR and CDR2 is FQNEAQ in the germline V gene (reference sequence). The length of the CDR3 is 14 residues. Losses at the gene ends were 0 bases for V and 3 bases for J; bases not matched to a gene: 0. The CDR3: CASSLASGGYEQYF. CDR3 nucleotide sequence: TGTGCCAGCAGCTTAGCTAGCGGGGGCTACGAGCAGTACTTC.

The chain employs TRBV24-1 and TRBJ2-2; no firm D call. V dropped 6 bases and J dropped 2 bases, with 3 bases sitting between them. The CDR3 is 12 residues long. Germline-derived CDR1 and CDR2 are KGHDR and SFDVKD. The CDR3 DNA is TGTGCCACCAGTCTTAACACCGGGGAGCTGTTTTTT. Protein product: CATSLNTGELFF.

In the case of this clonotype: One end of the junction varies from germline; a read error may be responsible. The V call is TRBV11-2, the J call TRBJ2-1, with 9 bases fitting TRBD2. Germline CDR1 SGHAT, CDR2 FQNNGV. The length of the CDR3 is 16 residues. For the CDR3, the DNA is TGTGCCATCAGCTTACGGCGGGAGGGCCCTCACAATGAGCAGTTCTTC. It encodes CAISLRREGPHNEQFF.

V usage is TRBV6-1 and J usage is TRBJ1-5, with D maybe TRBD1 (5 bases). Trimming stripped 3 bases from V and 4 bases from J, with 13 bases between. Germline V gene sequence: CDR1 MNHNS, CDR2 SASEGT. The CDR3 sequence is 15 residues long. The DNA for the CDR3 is TGTGCCAGCAGTGAGATCTGGAACAGGAATCAGCCCCAGCATTTT. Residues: CASSEIWNRNQPQHF.

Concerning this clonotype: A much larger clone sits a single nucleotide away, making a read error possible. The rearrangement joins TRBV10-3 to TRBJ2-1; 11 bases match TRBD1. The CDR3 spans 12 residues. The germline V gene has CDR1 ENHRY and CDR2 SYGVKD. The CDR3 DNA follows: TGTGCCATAGGACAGGGGGCCCATGAGCTGTTCTTC. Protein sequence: CAIGQGAHELFF.

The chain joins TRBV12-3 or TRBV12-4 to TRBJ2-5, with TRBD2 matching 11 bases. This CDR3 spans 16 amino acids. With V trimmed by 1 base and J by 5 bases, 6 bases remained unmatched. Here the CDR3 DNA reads TGTGCCAGCAGTTTAGGGCGACTAGCGGGAAAGGAGACCCAGTACTTC. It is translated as CASSLGRLAGKETQYF.

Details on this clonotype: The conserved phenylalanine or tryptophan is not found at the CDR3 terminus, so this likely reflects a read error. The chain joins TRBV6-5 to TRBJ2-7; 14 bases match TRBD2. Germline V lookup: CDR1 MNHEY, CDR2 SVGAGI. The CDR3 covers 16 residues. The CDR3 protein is CVSSPRTSGRRGEQYS. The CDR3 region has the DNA TGTGTCAGCAGCCCTCGGACTAGCGGGAGGCGCGGCGAGCAGTACTCC.

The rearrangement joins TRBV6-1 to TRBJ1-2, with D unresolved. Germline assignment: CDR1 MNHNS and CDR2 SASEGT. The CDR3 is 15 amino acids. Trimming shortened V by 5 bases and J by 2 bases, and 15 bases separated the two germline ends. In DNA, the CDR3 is TGTGCCAGCAGTATTAACCAAAACCAAAACTATGGCTACACCTTC. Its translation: CASSINQNQNYGYTF.

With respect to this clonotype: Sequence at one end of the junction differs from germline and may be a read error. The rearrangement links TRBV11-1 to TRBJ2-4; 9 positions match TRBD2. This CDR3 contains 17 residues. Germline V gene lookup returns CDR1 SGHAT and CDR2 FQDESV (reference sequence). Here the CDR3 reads CASSFPGTSRTKNIQYF. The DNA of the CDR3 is TGCGCCAGCAGCTTTCCCGGGACTAGCAGGACCAAAAACATTCAGTATTTC. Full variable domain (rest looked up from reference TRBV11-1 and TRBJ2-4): EAEVAQSPRYKITEKSQAVAFWCDPISGHATLYWYRQILGQGPELLVQFQDESVVDDSQLPKDRFSAERLKGVDSTLKIQPAELGDSAMYLCASSFPGTSRTKNIQYFGAGTRLSVL.

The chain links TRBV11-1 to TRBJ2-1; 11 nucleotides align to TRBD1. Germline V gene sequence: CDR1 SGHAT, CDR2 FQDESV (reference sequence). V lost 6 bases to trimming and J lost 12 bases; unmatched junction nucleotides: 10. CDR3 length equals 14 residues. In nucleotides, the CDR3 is TGTGCCAGCAGGTTTGGACAGGGGGCTCACGGGCAGTTCTTC. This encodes CASRFGQGAHGQFF.

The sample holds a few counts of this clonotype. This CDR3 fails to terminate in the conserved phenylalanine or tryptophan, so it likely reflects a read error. In DNA, the CDR3 is TGTGCCAGCAGCGTAGGCACTAGCACAGATACGCAGTATTTA. Translation: CASSVGTSTDTQYL. V and J are TRBV7-8 and TRBJ2-3; D remains unclear. V lost 5 bases and J 0 bases, leaving 9 bases between the germline ends. Germline V gene sequence: CDR1 SGHVS, CDR2 FQNEAQ. The CDR3 extends over 14 amino acids.

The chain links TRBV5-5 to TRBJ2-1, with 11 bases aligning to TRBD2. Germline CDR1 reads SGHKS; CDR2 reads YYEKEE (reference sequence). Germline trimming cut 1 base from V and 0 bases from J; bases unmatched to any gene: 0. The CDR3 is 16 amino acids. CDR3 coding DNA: TGTGCCAGCAGCTTGACTAGCGGGAGCTCCTACAATGAGCAGTTCTTC. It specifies CASSLTSGSSYNEQFF.

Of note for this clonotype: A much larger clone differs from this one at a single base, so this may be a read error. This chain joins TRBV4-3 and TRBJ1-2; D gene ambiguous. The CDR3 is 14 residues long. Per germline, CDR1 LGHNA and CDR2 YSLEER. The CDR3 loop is CASNQDRARGGYTF. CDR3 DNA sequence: TGCGCCAGCAACCAAGATAGGGCTCGGGGTGGCTACACCTTC.

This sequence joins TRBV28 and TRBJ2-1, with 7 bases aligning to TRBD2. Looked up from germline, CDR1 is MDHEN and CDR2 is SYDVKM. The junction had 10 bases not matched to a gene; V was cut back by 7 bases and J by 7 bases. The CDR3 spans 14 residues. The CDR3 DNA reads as TGTGCCAGCACTCCGGGGCTAGCGGCTAATGAGCAGTTCTTC. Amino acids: CASTPGLAANEQFF.

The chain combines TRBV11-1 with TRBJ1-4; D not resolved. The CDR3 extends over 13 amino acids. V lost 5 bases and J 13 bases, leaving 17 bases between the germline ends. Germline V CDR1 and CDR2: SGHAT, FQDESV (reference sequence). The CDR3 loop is CASSLRANRRLFF. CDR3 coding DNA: TGTGCCAGCAGCCTCCGGGCTAATAGAAGACTGTTTTTT.

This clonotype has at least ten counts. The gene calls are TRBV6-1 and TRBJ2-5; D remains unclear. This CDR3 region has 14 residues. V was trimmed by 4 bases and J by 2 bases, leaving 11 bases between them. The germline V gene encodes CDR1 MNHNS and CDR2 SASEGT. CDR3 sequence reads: CASSARRRQETQYF. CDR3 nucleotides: TGTGCCAGCAGTGCAAGGAGACGACAAGAGACCCAGTACTTC.

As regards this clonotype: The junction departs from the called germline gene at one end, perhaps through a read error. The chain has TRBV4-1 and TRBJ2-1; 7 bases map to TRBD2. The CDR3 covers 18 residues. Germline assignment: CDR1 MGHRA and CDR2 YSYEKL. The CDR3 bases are TGTGCCAGCAACCGCACGAAGGCGAGGACTAGCTCCTACAATGAGCAGTTCTTC. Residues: CASNRTKARTSSYNEQFF.

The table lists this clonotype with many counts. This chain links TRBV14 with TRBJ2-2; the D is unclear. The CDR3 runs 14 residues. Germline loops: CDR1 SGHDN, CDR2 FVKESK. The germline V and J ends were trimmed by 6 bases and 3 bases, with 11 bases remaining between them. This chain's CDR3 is CASSRTWDTGELFF. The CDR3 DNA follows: TGTGCCAGCAGTAGGACCTGGGACACCGGGGAGCTGTTTTTT.

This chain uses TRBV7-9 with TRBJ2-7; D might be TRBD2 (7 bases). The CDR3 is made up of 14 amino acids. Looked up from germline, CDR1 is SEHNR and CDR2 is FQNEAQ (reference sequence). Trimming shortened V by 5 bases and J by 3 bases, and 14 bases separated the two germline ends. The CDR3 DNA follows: TGTGCCAGCAGCCGGGGGCGGGAGCTCTACGAGCAGTACTTC. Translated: CASSRGRELYEQYF. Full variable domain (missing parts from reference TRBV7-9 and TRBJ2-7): DTGVSQNPRHKITKRGQNVTFRCDPISEHNRLYWYRQTLGQGPEFLTYFQNEAQLEKSRLLSDRFSAERPKGSFSTLEIQRTEQGDSAMYLCASSRGRELYEQYFGPGTRLTVT.

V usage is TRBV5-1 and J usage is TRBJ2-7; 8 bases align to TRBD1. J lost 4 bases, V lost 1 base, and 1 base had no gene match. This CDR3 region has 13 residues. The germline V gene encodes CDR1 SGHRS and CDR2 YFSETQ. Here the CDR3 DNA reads TGCGCCAGCAGCTTGAACAGGGGGTACGAGCAGTACTTC. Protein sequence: CASSLNRGYEQYF.

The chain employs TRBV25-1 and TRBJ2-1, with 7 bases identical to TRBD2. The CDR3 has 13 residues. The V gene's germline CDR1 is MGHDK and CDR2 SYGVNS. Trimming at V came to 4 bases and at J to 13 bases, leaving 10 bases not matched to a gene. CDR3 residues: CASSVAGEGDQFF. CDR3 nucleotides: TGTGCCAGCAGTGTGGCGGGAGAAGGTGACCAGTTCTTC.

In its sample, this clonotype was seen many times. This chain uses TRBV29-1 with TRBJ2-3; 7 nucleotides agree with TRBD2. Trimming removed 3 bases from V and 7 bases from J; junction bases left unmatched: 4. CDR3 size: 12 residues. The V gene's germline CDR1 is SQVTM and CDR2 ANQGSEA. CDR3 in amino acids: CSVDVGGNTQYF. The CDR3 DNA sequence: TGCAGCGTTGATGTCGGGGGGAATACGCAGTATTTT.

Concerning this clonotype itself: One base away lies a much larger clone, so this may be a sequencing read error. The CDR3 reads CASTPGRAIPDTQYF. The CDR3 DNA is TGTGCCAGCACCCCCGGTCGGGCCATTCCAGATACGCAGTATTTT. This chain joins TRBV12-3 or TRBV12-4 and TRBJ2-3; D is ambiguous. The CDR3 totals 15 residues. Trimming cost V 7 bases and J 4 bases, with 18 bases left between them.

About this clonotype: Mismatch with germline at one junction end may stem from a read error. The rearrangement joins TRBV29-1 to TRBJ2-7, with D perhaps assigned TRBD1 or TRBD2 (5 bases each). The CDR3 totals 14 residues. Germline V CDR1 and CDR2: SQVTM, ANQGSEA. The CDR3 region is CSVLGTGSSYKQYF. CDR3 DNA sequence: TGCAGCGTTCTTGGGACGGGCAGCTCCTACAAGCAGTACTTC.